The sample holds a few counts of the clone carrying this TCR beta chain. Its antigen is not identified. Between the trimmed V and J ends, which lost 3 bases and 7 bases, there was a span of 10 bases. The germline V gene has CDR1 ENHRY and CDR2 SYGVKD. The CDR3 contains 13 residues. Amplification used 52 TRBV primers and 13 TRBJ primers. Here immunoSEQ multiplex PCR was the method, and the copy in TCRdb shows in-frame clones only, minus some. The data hold around 32,000 clones, with approximately 90% observed a single time. These data originate in a study of regulatory T cells. Overall study findings and caveats: Hydrophobic residues at CDR3 positions 6 and 7 were enriched in conventional CD4+ T cells of CD3G-deficient patients. Patient repertoires had restricted TRB V-J pairs and skewed V and J usage, most in Tregs.

A couple of CD3G-deficient patients had more severe autoimmunity; all had some. Patients aged 2 to 39 years had fewer naive and more memory CD4+ and CD8+ T cells. Sorting split CD4+ cells into CD25-high CD127-low Tregs and CD25-low CD127-high conventional T cells. The rearrangement uses TRBV10-3 and TRBJ1-5; TRBD1 might be the D (5 bases). The TCR originated in a person under 30 with CD3G deficiency. Input material: conventional CD4+ T cells sorted from blood. CDR3 sequence: CAISEEGRQPQHF. CDR3 nucleotides: TGTGCCATCAGTGAAGAGGGGAGGCAGCCCCAGCATTTT.